Listed below are T cell receptor beta chains from one sample, sequenced in a study of identical twins. TCRdb itself ran the 5' RACE reads through MiXCR, one entry per CDR3 protein. The table records 460,000 or so distinct CDR3 sequences, approximately 15% of them present only once. The same specimen was also included in a second study, on yellow fever vaccine responses in identical twins.

Sequenced material: CD4+ T cells sorted from blood. These receptor sequences come from a woman in her late teens or twenties in good health. CDR3s include the opening cysteine and the closing phenylalanine or tryptophan. Fields, in order: clone size, V gene, J gene, D gene, CDR3 protein, CDR3 DNA. The D gene is left open where the match is weak. Size values are once, few and many counts, or a class for expanded clones, and some rows have none.

NA	TRBV5-1	TRBJ2-1	NA	CASREYRNEQFF	TGCGCCAGCAGGGAGTACAGGAATGAGCAGTTCTTC
NA	TRBV5-1	TRBJ2-7	TRBD1	CASSYRDRFPEQYF	TGCGCCAGCAGCTACCGGGACAGGTTTCCTGAGCAGTACTTC
NA	TRBV6-2/TRBV6-3	TRBJ2-3	TRBD1	CASSTGRKTTDTQYF	TGTGCCAGCTCGACAGGGAGAAAAACCACAGATACGCAGTATTTT
many	TRBV3-1	TRBJ2-7	NA	CASGLPGGEQYF	TGTGCCAGCGGGCTTCCCGGCGGCGAGCAGTACTTC
NA	TRBV11-2	TRBJ2-7	TRBD2	CASSPGDRLAGVAYEQYF	TGTGCCAGCAGCCCTGGGGATCGACTAGCGGGAGTGGCTTACGAGCAGTACTTC
NA	TRBV7-2	TRBJ2-7	TRBD2	CASSLHPSGSATEQYF	TGTGCCAGCAGCTTACACCCTAGCGGGAGCGCGACCGAGCAGTACTTC
NA	TRBV20-1	TRBJ2-5	TRBD1	CSAREFGTGGGGETQYF	TGCAGTGCTAGAGAGTTCGGGACAGGGGGCGGAGGGGAGACCCAGTACTTC
NA	TRBV20-1	TRBJ2-7	NA	CSADRMESSYEQYF	TGCAGTGCCGACAGGATGGAGAGCTCCTACGAGCAGTACTTC
many	TRBV7-2	TRBJ2-1	TRBD2	CASSSGLAVSKDEQFF	TGTGCCAGCAGCTCGGGACTAGCGGTCAGTAAGGATGAGCAGTTCTTC
NA	TRBV12-3/TRBV12-4	TRBJ2-3	TRBD2	CASSFRERGMDTQYF	TGTGCCAGCAGTTTCCGGGAGCGGGGAATGGATACGCAGTATTTT
NA	TRBV24-1	TRBJ2-7	NA	CATSDPGVGAESSYEQYF	TGTGCCACCAGTGACCCGGGGGTGGGAGCGGAGAGCTCCTACGAGCAGTACTTC
many	TRBV14	TRBJ2-5	NA	CASSPGSGTQYF	TGTGCCAGCAGTCCAGGGTCGGGGACCCAGTACTTC
NA	TRBV24-1	TRBJ2-1	NA	CATSDLYGGRYPYNEQFF	TGTGCCACCAGTGATTTGTATGGGGGGAGGTATCCCTACAATGAGCAGTTCTTC
many	TRBV6-2/TRBV6-3	TRBJ1-1	TRBD1	CASSYGTVNTEAFF	TGTGCCAGCAGTTACGGGACAGTGAACACTGAAGCTTTCTTT
NA	TRBV19	TRBJ2-3	NA	CASSALYTDTQYF	TGTGCCAGTAGTGCACTATACACAGATACGCAGTATTTT
NA	TRBV7-9	TRBJ2-2	TRBD2	CASRPPGLAVTGELFF	TGTGCCAGCAGACCCCCGGGACTAGCGGTCACCGGGGAGCTGTTTTTT
NA	TRBV20-1	TRBJ2-1	TRBD2	CSESGGIPYNEQFF	TGCAGTGAAAGCGGGGGAATTCCTTACAATGAGCAGTTCTTC
NA	TRBV5-1	TRBJ2-7	TRBD2	CASSPVGGGTYEQYF	TGCGCCAGCAGTCCAGTCGGGGGGGGGACCTACGAGCAGTACTTC
many	TRBV29-1	TRBJ2-1	NA	CSVSGEYFREQFF	TGCAGCGTTTCCGGAGAGTACTTTCGGGAGCAGTTCTTC
few	TRBV19	TRBJ2-7	NA	CASSNLARYEQYF	TGTGCCAGTAGTAATCTAGCGAGGTACGAGCAGTACTTC